A selection of T cell receptor beta chains follows, all from one sample in a study. Each CDR3 protein is one row after TCRdb ran MiXCR on the 5' RACE reads. Of tens of thousands of distinct CDR3 sequences detected, roughly a quarter appear once; the ten largest clones hold around 4%. The source material was memory CD4+ T cells sorted from blood. The receptors originated from a female donor with breast cancer. Each CDR3 is given with its conserved first and last residue. D genes are given only for firm matches. Rows give clone size only sometimes, using once, few, many, or a class for an expanded clone.

J gene: TRBJ1-1
D gene: -
V gene: TRBV13
clone size: many
CDR3 protein: CASSPRDGPGRSTEAFF
CDR3 DNA: TGTGCCAGCAGCCCACGGGACGGACCGGGTCGGAGCACTGAAGCTTTCTTT

J gene: TRBJ2-2
D gene: -
V gene: TRBV5-1
clone size: -
CDR3 protein: CASSLSWAGELFF
CDR3 DNA: TGCGCCAGCAGCCTATCTTGGGCCGGGGAGCTGTTTTTT

J gene: TRBJ2-1
D gene: TRBD2
V gene: TRBV2
clone size: -
CDR3 protein: CASSTLSIWAGGANEQFF
CDR3 DNA: TGTGCCAGCAGTACCCTCTCAATCTGGGCGGGAGGGGCAAATGAGCAGTTCTTC

J gene: TRBJ1-5
D gene: -
V gene: TRBV15
clone size: few
CDR3 protein: CATSRGTTEQPQHF
CDR3 DNA: TGTGCCACCAGCAGAGGCACGACGGAACAGCCCCAGCATTTT

J gene: TRBJ2-1
D gene: TRBD1
V gene: TRBV7-3
clone size: many
CDR3 protein: CASSSTGGAEQFF
CDR3 DNA: TGTGCCAGCAGCTCGACAGGGGGGGCTGAGCAGTTCTTC

J gene: TRBJ2-7
D gene: TRBD2
V gene: TRBV20-1
clone size: few
CDR3 protein: CSASYHHASGGLIYEQYF
CDR3 DNA: TGCAGTGCTAGCTATCACCATGCTAGCGGGGGGCTGATCTACGAGCAGTACTTC

J gene: TRBJ2-1
D gene: TRBD2
V gene: TRBV6-2/TRBV6-3
clone size: few
CDR3 protein: CATPGSHLAGVPYNEQFF
CDR3 DNA: TGTGCCACCCCTGGTTCACATTTAGCGGGAGTCCCCTACAATGAGCAGTTCTTC

J gene: TRBJ2-1
D gene: -
V gene: TRBV12-3/TRBV12-4
clone size: -
CDR3 protein: CASSFPGDEQFF
CDR3 DNA: TGTGCCAGCAGTTTTCCGGGCGATGAGCAGTTCTTC

J gene: TRBJ2-1
D gene: -
V gene: TRBV7-3
clone size: -
CDR3 protein: CASSLSQPSKEQFF
CDR3 DNA: TGTGCCAGCAGCCTGTCGCAGCCCTCAAAGGAGCAGTTCTTC

J gene: TRBJ1-1
D gene: -
V gene: TRBV11-2
clone size: -
CDR3 protein: CASRPPRRGMNTEAFF
CDR3 DNA: TGTGCCAGCAGACCCCCTCGGAGGGGAATGAACACTGAAGCTTTCTTT

J gene: TRBJ2-3
D gene: TRBD2
V gene: TRBV9
clone size: few
CDR3 protein: CASSVPLAGGQRDTQYF
CDR3 DNA: TGTGCCAGCAGCGTACCTCTAGCGGGGGGGCAGAGAGATACGCAGTATTTT

J gene: TRBJ2-1
D gene: -
V gene: TRBV6-1
clone size: -
CDR3 protein: CASSERYRKDYNEQFF
CDR3 DNA: TGTGCCAGCAGTGAAAGGTACAGGAAGGACTACAATGAGCAGTTCTTC

J gene: TRBJ2-1
D gene: TRBD1
V gene: TRBV20-1
clone size: -
CDR3 protein: CSARDYSQGDNEQFF
CDR3 DNA: TGCAGTGCTAGAGATTACTCACAGGGGGACAATGAGCAGTTCTTC

J gene: TRBJ1-6
D gene: TRBD1
V gene: TRBV6-5
clone size: many
CDR3 protein: CASSYQTGDSPLHF
CDR3 DNA: TGTGCCAGCAGTTATCAGACAGGGGATTCACCCCTCCACTTT

J gene: TRBJ2-1
D gene: TRBD2
V gene: TRBV20-1
clone size: -
CDR3 protein: CSARDKTASGGRYNEQFF
CDR3 DNA: TGCAGTGCTAGAGATAAGACGGCTAGCGGGGGGCGATACAATGAGCAGTTCTTC

J gene: TRBJ2-7
D gene: -
V gene: TRBV5-1
clone size: few
CDR3 protein: CASSLSPDSYEQYF
CDR3 DNA: TGCGCCAGCAGCTTGTCCCCCGACAGCTACGAGCAGTACTTC

J gene: TRBJ2-1
D gene: -
V gene: TRBV12-3/TRBV12-4
clone size: many
CDR3 protein: CASSFQVFNEQFF
CDR3 DNA: TGTGCCAGCAGTTTCCAGGTTTTCAATGAGCAGTTCTTC

J gene: TRBJ2-2
D gene: -
V gene: TRBV21-1
clone size: -
CDR3 protein: CASSKGPDRDQYTGELLF
CDR3 DNA: TGTGCCAGCAGCAAGGGCCCCGACAGGGATCAGTACACCGGGGAGCTGCTTTTT

J gene: TRBJ2-1
D gene: TRBD1
V gene: TRBV9
clone size: few
CDR3 protein: CASSPQRGTGTNEQFF
CDR3 DNA: TGTGCCAGCAGCCCTCAAAGGGGGACAGGGACCAATGAGCAGTTCTTC

J gene: TRBJ2-4
D gene: TRBD1
V gene: TRBV20-1
clone size: -
CDR3 protein: CSAPHLTGGPKNIQYF
CDR3 DNA: TGCAGTGCTCCTCACTTGACAGGGGGCCCCAAAAACATTCAGTACTTC

J gene: TRBJ1-1
D gene: -
V gene: TRBV28
clone size: few
CDR3 protein: CASSSILTEAFF
CDR3 DNA: TGTGCCAGCAGTTCAATTTTGACTGAAGCTTTCTTT

J gene: TRBJ1-1
D gene: -
V gene: TRBV16
clone size: -
CDR3 protein: CASSQGSSGEAFF
CDR3 DNA: TGTGCCAGCAGCCAAGGGTCGAGCGGTGAAGCTTTCTTT

J gene: TRBJ2-3
D gene: TRBD2
V gene: TRBV4-3
clone size: -
CDR3 protein: CASSQDGTSGSSQYF
CDR3 DNA: TGCGCCAGCAGCCAAGACGGGACTAGCGGGAGTTCGCAGTATTTT

J gene: TRBJ1-1
D gene: -
V gene: TRBV4-1
clone size: -
CDR3 protein: CASSYRGPMNTEAFF
CDR3 DNA: TGCGCCAGCAGCTACCGGGGCCCCATGAACACTGAAGCTTTCTTT

J gene: TRBJ1-1
D gene: -
V gene: TRBV28
clone size: -
CDR3 protein: CASSWGQPRVEAFF
CDR3 DNA: TGTGCCAGCAGTTGGGGCCAGCCGCGGGTTGAAGCTTTCTTT

J gene: TRBJ2-5
D gene: TRBD2
V gene: TRBV12-3/TRBV12-4
clone size: many
CDR3 protein: CASSFPSGGYETQYF
CDR3 DNA: TGTGCCAGCAGTTTTCCCAGCGGGGGGTATGAGACCCAGTACTTC

J gene: TRBJ2-2
D gene: -
V gene: TRBV27
clone size: few
CDR3 protein: CASSSGTPLTGELFF
CDR3 DNA: TGTGCCAGCAGTTCTGGGACTCCCTTGACCGGGGAGCTGTTTTTT

J gene: TRBJ2-3
D gene: TRBD2
V gene: TRBV5-1
clone size: -
CDR3 protein: CAGSPGLARGTDTQYF
CDR3 DNA: TGCGCCGGCAGCCCCGGACTAGCAAGGGGCACAGATACGCAGTATTTT

J gene: TRBJ2-7
D gene: -
V gene: TRBV20-1
clone size: many
CDR3 protein: CSARAQVYEQYF
CDR3 DNA: TGCAGTGCTAGAGCTCAGGTCTACGAGCAGTACTTC

J gene: TRBJ1-1
D gene: -
V gene: TRBV5-1
clone size: many
CDR3 protein: CASSLGRASTEAFF
CDR3 DNA: TGCGCCAGCAGCTTGGGCCGGGCATCCACTGAAGCTTTCTTT

J gene: TRBJ2-1
D gene: TRBD2
V gene: TRBV5-1
clone size: many
CDR3 protein: CASSLSHRGGFYNEQFF
CDR3 DNA: TGCGCCAGCAGCTTGTCCCATCGGGGGGGCTTCTACAATGAGCAGTTCTTC

J gene: TRBJ2-2
D gene: -
V gene: TRBV7-2
clone size: few
CDR3 protein: CASSWAGNTGELFF
CDR3 DNA: TGTGCCAGCAGCTGGGCGGGAAACACCGGGGAGCTGTTTTTT

J gene: TRBJ2-7
D gene: TRBD1
V gene: TRBV12-3/TRBV12-4
clone size: few
CDR3 protein: CASSLVRDSGYEQYF
CDR3 DNA: TGTGCCAGCAGTTTAGTCCGGGACAGCGGTTACGAGCAGTACTTC

J gene: TRBJ2-6
D gene: -
V gene: TRBV6-2/TRBV6-3
clone size: -
CDR3 protein: CASSRLGGSGANVLTF
CDR3 DNA: TGTGCCAGCAGCCGATTAGGTGGCTCTGGGGCCAACGTCCTGACTTTC

J gene: TRBJ2-7
D gene: -
V gene: TRBV3-1
clone size: -
CDR3 protein: CASSSESYEQYF
CDR3 DNA: TGTGCCAGCAGCTCCGAGAGTTACGAGCAGTACTTC

J gene: TRBJ2-2
D gene: -
V gene: TRBV4-1
clone size: -
CDR3 protein: CASSLRFTVGELFF
CDR3 DNA: TGCGCCAGCAGCCTCCGTTTTACGGTCGGGGAGCTGTTTTTT

J gene: TRBJ2-7
D gene: -
V gene: TRBV20-1
clone size: many
CDR3 protein: CSPDENQAYEQYF
CDR3 DNA: TGCAGTCCCGATGAGAACCAGGCCTACGAGCAGTACTTC

J gene: TRBJ2-3
D gene: -
V gene: TRBV12-3/TRBV12-4
clone size: many
CDR3 protein: CASSLVDWLSTDTQYF
CDR3 DNA: TGTGCCAGCAGTTTAGTGGATTGGCTGAGCACAGATACGCAGTATTTT

J gene: TRBJ2-7
D gene: -
V gene: TRBV4-3
clone size: many
CDR3 protein: CASSQVRYAGTPYEQYF
CDR3 DNA: TGCGCCAGCAGCCAAGTTCGTTATGCGGGGACCCCCTACGAGCAGTACTTC

J gene: TRBJ2-3
D gene: TRBD1
V gene: TRBV12-3/TRBV12-4
clone size: few
CDR3 protein: CASSPPPGTGNTDTQYF
CDR3 DNA: TGTGCCAGCAGTCCCCCACCCGGGACAGGGAACACAGATACGCAGTATTTT

J gene: TRBJ2-7
D gene: -
V gene: TRBV5-4
clone size: -
CDR3 protein: CASSGGSYEQYF
CDR3 DNA: TGTGCCAGCAGCGGCGGTAGCTACGAGCAGTACTTC

J gene: TRBJ2-5
D gene: -
V gene: TRBV12-3/TRBV12-4
clone size: many
CDR3 protein: CASSLGRRQETQYF
CDR3 DNA: TGTGCCAGCAGTTTAGGGCGCCGGCAAGAGACCCAGTACTTC

J gene: TRBJ2-1
D gene: TRBD1
V gene: TRBV4-2
clone size: -
CDR3 protein: CASSQEGGQGTYNEQFF
CDR3 DNA: TGTGCCAGCAGCCAAGAAGGGGGACAGGGAACCTACAATGAGCAGTTCTTC

J gene: TRBJ2-5
D gene: TRBD1
V gene: TRBV12-3/TRBV12-4
clone size: few
CDR3 protein: CASSSPGQGGETQYF
CDR3 DNA: TGTGCCAGCAGCTCTCCGGGACAGGGAGGAGAGACCCAGTACTTC

J gene: TRBJ1-2
D gene: -
V gene: TRBV27
clone size: once
CDR3 protein: CARSSRQRTTLYGYTF
CDR3 DNA: TGTGCCAGAAGTTCCCGACAGAGAACTACCCTCTATGGCTACACCTTC

J gene: TRBJ2-1
D gene: TRBD2
V gene: TRBV7-8
clone size: few
CDR3 protein: CASSHIAGAYNEQFF
CDR3 DNA: TGTGCCAGCAGCCATATAGCGGGAGCTTACAATGAGCAGTTCTTC

J gene: TRBJ1-4
D gene: -
V gene: TRBV20-1
clone size: many
CDR3 protein: CSVSGTFEKLFF
CDR3 DNA: TGCAGTGTCTCCGGGACATTCGAAAAACTGTTTTTT

J gene: TRBJ1-1
D gene: -
V gene: TRBV4-1
clone size: many
CDR3 protein: CASSQGESEAFF
CDR3 DNA: TGCGCCAGCAGCCAAGGGGAGTCTGAAGCTTTCTTT

J gene: TRBJ2-3
D gene: TRBD2
V gene: TRBV29-1
clone size: medium-sized
CDR3 protein: CSVMLASGPSTDTQYF
CDR3 DNA: TGCAGCGTCATGCTTGCTAGCGGGCCTAGCACAGATACGCAGTATTTT

J gene: TRBJ2-5
D gene: TRBD1
V gene: TRBV5-1
clone size: -
CDR3 protein: CASSFPGQAPVYQQETQYF
CDR3 DNA: TGCGCCAGCAGCTTCCCGGGACAGGCCCCCGTTTACCAGCAAGAGACCCAGTACTTC

J gene: TRBJ2-7
D gene: -
V gene: TRBV20-1
clone size: many
CDR3 protein: CSARESDASYEQYF
CDR3 DNA: TGCAGTGCTAGAGAAAGCGACGCCTCCTACGAGCAGTACTTC

J gene: TRBJ2-5
D gene: -
V gene: TRBV5-1
clone size: many
CDR3 protein: CASSSYDSQETQYF
CDR3 DNA: TGCGCCAGCAGCTCATACGACAGCCAAGAGACCCAGTACTTC

J gene: TRBJ1-4
D gene: -
V gene: TRBV28
clone size: many
CDR3 protein: CASSLNREKLFF
CDR3 DNA: TGTGCCAGCAGTTTGAACCGGGAAAAACTGTTTTTT

J gene: TRBJ2-3
D gene: TRBD2
V gene: TRBV4-1
clone size: -
CDR3 protein: CASSQELAGGTDTQYF
CDR3 DNA: TGCGCCAGCAGCCAAGAGCTAGCGGGGGGAACAGATACGCAGTATTTT

J gene: TRBJ2-5
D gene: TRBD1
V gene: TRBV20-1
clone size: few
CDR3 protein: CSARDRIGTGQETQYF
CDR3 DNA: TGCAGTGCTAGAGATCGAATAGGGACAGGTCAAGAGACCCAGTACTTC